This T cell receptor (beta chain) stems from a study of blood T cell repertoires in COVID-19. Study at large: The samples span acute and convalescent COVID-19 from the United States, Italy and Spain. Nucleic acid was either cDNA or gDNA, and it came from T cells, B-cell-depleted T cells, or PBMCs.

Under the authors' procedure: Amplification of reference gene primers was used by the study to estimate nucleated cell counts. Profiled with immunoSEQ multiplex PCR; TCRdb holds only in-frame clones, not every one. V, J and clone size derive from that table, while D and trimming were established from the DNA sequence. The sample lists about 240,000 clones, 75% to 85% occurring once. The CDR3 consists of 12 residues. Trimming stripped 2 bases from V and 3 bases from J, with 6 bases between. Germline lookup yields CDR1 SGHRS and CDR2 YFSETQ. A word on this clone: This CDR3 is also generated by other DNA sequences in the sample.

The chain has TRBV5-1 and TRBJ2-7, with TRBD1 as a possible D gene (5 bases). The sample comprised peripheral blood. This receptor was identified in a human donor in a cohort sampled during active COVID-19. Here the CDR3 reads CASSFQGYEQYF. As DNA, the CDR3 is TGCGCCAGCAGCTTCCAGGGCTACGAGCAGTACTTC.